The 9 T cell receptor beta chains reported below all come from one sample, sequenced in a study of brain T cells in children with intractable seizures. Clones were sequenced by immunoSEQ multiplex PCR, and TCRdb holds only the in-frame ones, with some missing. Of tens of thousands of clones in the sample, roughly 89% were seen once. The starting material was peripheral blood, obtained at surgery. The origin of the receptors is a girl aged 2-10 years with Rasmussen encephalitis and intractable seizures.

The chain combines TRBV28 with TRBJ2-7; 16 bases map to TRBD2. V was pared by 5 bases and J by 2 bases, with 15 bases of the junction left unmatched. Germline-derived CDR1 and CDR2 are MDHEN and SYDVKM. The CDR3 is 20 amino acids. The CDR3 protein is CASSPSGLAGGLLKPYEQYF. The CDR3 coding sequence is TGTGCCAGCAGTCCATCGGGACTAGCGGGGGGGCTTTTGAAGCCCTACGAGCAGTACTTC.

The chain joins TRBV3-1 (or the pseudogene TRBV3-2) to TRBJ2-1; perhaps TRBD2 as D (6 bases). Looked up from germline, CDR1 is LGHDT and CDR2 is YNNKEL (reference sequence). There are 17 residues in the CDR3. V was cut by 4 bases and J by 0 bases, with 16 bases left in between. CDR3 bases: TGTGCCAGCAGCCCTCGCGGGGCCCGGAGCTCCTACAATGAGCAGTTCTTC. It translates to CASSPRGARSSYNEQFF.

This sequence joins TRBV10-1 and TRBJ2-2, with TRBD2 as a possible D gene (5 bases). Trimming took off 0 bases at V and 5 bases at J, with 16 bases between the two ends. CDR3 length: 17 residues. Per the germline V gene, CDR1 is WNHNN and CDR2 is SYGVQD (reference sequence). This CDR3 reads CASSESSGSPLTGELFF. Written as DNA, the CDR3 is TGCGCCAGCAGTGAGTCCTCGGGGAGCCCCCTAACCGGGGAGCTGTTTTTT.

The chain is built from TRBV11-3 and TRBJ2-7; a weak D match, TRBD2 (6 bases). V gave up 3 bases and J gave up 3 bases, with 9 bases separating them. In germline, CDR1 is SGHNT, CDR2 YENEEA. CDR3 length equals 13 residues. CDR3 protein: CASSFGTYYEQYF. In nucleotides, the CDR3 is TGTGCCAGCAGCTTCGGGACTTACTACGAGCAGTACTTC.

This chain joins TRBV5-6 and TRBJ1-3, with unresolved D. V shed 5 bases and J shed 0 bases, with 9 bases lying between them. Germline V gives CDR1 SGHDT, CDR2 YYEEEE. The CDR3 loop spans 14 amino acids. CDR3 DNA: TGTGCCAGCAGGGAGACCAGCTCTGGAAACACCATATATTTT. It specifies CASRETSSGNTIYF. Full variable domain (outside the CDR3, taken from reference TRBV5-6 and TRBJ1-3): DAGVTQSPTHLIKTRGQQVTLRCSPKSGHDTVSWYQQALGQGPQFIFQYYEEEERQRGNFPDRFSGHQFPNYSSELNVNALLLGDSALYLCASRETSSGNTIYFGEGSWLTVV.

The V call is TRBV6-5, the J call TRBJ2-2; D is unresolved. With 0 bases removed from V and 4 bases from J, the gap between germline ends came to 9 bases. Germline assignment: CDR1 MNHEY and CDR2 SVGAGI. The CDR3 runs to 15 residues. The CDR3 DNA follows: TGTGCCAGCAGTTACTCCGGATCTGGCACCGGGGAGCTGTTTTTT. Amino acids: CASSYSGSGTGELFF.

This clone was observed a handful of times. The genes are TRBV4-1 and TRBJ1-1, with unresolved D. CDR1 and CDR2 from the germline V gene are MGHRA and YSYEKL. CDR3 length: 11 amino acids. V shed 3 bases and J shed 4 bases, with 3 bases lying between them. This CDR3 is CASSHRTEAFF. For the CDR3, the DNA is TGCGCCAGCAGCCACCGCACTGAAGCTTTCTTT.

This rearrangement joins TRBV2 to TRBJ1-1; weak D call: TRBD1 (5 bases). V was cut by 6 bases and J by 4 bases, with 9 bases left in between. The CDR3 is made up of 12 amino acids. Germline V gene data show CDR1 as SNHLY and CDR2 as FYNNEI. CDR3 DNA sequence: TGTGCCAGCAGGATGGGGGGCACTGAAGCTTTCTTT. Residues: CASRMGGTEAFF.

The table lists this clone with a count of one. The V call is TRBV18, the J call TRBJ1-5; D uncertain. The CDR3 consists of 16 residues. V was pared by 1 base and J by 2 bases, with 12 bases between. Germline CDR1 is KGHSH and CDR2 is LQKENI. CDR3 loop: CASSPLPRQGNQPQHF. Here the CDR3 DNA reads TGTGCCAGCTCACCACTCCCTCGGCAGGGCAATCAGCCCCAGCATTTT.